This is a list of T cell receptor beta chains from one sample in a study of cytomegalovirus exposure and HLA in healthy donors. Assay: immunoSEQ multiplex PCR; the TCRdb copy retains only in-frame clones and omits some. The sample comprises around 140,000 clones, approximately 80% of which are singletons, and roughly 3.7% rests with the top ten. What was sequenced was PBMCs. These receptors came from a male donor in good health and CMV-seronegative. Both conserved end residues are part of each CDR3. Fields, in order: clone size, D gene, V gene, J gene, CDR3 protein, CDR3 DNA. A D gene is named only where the DNA matches it firmly. Rows may omit the clone size; those that give it use once, few, many or a size class.

>NA|TRBD2|TRBV6-5|TRBJ2-7
CASSYSISGPYEQYF
TGTGCCAGCAGTTACTCGATTAGCGGGCCCTACGAGCAGTACTTC
>NA|NA|TRBV28|TRBJ2-1
CASSSLGAISYNEQFF
TGTGCCAGCAGCTCCCTGGGGGCCATTTCCTACAATGAGCAGTTCTTC
>once|NA|TRBV20-1|TRBJ1-1
CSAPSHTEAFF
TGCAGTGCTCCTAGCCACACTGAAGCTTTCTTT
>NA|NA|TRBV29-1|TRBJ2-7
CSAETTSSYERYF
TGCAGCGCTGAGACTACCAGCTCCTACGAGCGGTACTTC
>NA|NA|TRBV18|TRBJ1-3
CASSPQGPSSGNTIYF
TGTGCCAGCTCACCACAGGGGCCCAGCTCTGGAAACACCATATATTTT
>NA|TRBD1|TRBV19|TRBJ1-6
CASSPGQGNRPLHF
TGTGCCAGTAGTCCAGGACAGGGAAATCGGCCCCTCCACTTT
>NA|NA|TRBV5-1|TRBJ2-2
CASNLLANTGELFF
TGCGCCAGCAATCTCCTTGCGAACACCGGGGAGCTGTTTTTT
>NA|NA|TRBV7-9|TRBJ1-5
CASSPLDRNQPQHF
TGTGCCAGCAGCCCTCTCGACAGAAATCAGCCCCAGCATTTT
>NA|TRBD2|TRBV7-2|TRBJ2-7
CASSRLAGTLYEQYF
TGTGCCAGCAGCAGACTAGCGGGGACCTTGTACGAGCAGTACTTC
>NA|NA|TRBV19|TRBJ1-2
CASEQRANYGYTF
TGTGCCAGTGAACAGAGAGCTAACTATGGCTACACCTTC
>few|TRBD2|TRBV29-1|TRBJ2-1
CSVEALAGINEQFF
TGCAGCGTTGAAGCCCTAGCGGGAATCAATGAGCAGTTCTTC
>NA|NA|TRBV11-2|TRBJ1-1
CASSLEGGNTEAFF
TGTGCCAGCAGCTTAGAGGGGGGGAACACTGAAGCTTTCTTT
>NA|TRBD1|TRBV29-1|TRBJ2-4
CSVYGGDRGLTQYF
TGCAGCGTTTACGGAGGGGACAGGGGCCTAACCCAGTACTTC
>NA|TRBD1|TRBV18|TRBJ1-2
CASSPGDRGNYGYTF
TGTGCCAGCTCACCAGGGGACAGGGGCAACTATGGCTACACCTTC
>once|TRBD1|TRBV12-5|TRBJ2-1
CASGPGTGDINEQFF
TGTGCTAGTGGCCCCGGGACAGGAGACATCAATGAGCAGTTCTTC
>NA|TRBD1|TRBV4-1|TRBJ2-7
CASSQDTRGRSYEQYF
TGCGCCAGCAGCCAAGATACGAGGGGGCGCTCCTACGAGCAGTACTTC
>NA|TRBD1|TRBV4-1|TRBJ2-7
CASQKAGQGFYEQYF
TGCGCCAGCCAAAAAGCGGGACAGGGGTTCTACGAGCAGTACTTC
>NA|TRBD1|TRBV18|TRBJ1-1
CASSTDRGHLMNTEAFF
TGTGCCAGCTCGACGGACAGGGGGCACCTAATGAACACTGAAGCTTTCTTT
>NA|TRBD2|TRBV7-2|TRBJ2-7
CASSLGLAVYEQYF
TGTGCCAGCAGCTTGGGACTAGCGGTCTACGAGCAGTACTTC
>NA|TRBD1|TRBV6-5|TRBJ1-1
CASSSRDRGNTEAFF
TGTGCCAGCAGTTCCCGGGACAGGGGGAACACTGAAGCTTTCTTT
>NA|NA|TRBV5-1|TRBJ2-7
CASSLAGSSYEQYF
TGCGCCAGCAGCTTGGCGGGATCGAGCTACGAGCAGTACTTC
>NA|NA|TRBV19|TRBJ1-5
CASSRRQHDNQPQHF
TGTGCCAGTAGTCGCAGACAGCACGACAATCAGCCCCAGCATTTT
>few|NA|TRBV11-1|TRBJ1-4
CASSGTGDEKLFF
TGTGCCAGCAGCGGGACGGGGGATGAAAAACTGTTTTTT
>NA|NA|TRBV27|TRBJ2-3
CASSSRGWAQYF
TGTGCCAGCAGTTCCAGGGGTTGGGCGCAGTATTTT
>NA|NA|TRBV7-9|TRBJ1-2
CASRSLENYGYTF
TGTGCCAGCAGGAGTTTAGAGAACTATGGCTACACCTTC
>NA|NA|TRBV9|TRBJ2-5
CASSVLGTKETQYF
TGTGCCAGCAGCGTCCTTGGGACAAAAGAGACCCAGTACTTC
>NA|NA|TRBV4-2|TRBJ1-2
CASSQDRGYGYTF
TGTGCCAGCAGCCAAGACAGGGGCTATGGCTACACCTTC
>NA|TRBD2|TRBV15|TRBJ2-1
CATSRDLAGLASYNEQFF
TGTGCCACCAGCAGAGACCTAGCAGGACTAGCATCCTACAATGAGCAGTTCTTC